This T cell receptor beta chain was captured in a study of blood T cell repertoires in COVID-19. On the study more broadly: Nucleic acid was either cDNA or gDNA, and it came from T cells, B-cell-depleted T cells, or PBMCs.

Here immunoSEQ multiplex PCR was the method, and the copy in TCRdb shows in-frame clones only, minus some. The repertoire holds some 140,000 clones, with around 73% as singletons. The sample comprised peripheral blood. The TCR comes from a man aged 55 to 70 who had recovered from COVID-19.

For the CDR3, the DNA is TGTGCCAGCAGCATCCATCCGGGACAGGGAAACGAGCAGTACTTC. It translates to CASSIHPGQGNEQYF. The chain combines TRBV9 with TRBJ2-7; 9 bases align to TRBD1. Per germline, CDR1 SGDLS and CDR2 YYNGEE. This CDR3 is built from 15 residues. V lost 4 bases to trimming and J lost 5 bases; unmatched junction nucleotides: 10.